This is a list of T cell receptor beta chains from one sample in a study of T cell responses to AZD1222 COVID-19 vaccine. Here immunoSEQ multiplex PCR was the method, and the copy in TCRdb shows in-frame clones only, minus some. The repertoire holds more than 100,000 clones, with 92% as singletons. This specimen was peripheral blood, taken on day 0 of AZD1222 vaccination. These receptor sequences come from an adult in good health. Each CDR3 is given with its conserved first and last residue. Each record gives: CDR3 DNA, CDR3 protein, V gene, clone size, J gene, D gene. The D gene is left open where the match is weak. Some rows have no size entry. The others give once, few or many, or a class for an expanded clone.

TGTGCCAGCAGCCTCCGGGACCGCCTGAACACTGAAGCTTTCTTT | CASSLRDRLNTEAFF | TRBV12-1 | - | TRBJ1-1 | -
TGTGCCAGCAGCGGGGGGACCCAAGAGACCCAGTACTTC | CASSGGTQETQYF | TRBV9 | once | TRBJ2-5 | -
TGTGCCAGCAGGCCCGGGACAAGCAATCAGCCCCAGCATTTT | CASRPGTSNQPQHF | TRBV27 | once | TRBJ1-5 | -
TGTGCCAGCAGCTTAGACGGGAGGGATACGCAGTATTTT | CASSLDGRDTQYF | TRBV7-9 | - | TRBJ2-3 | TRBD2
TGTGCCACCAGCACAGAAGCCAAAAACATTCAGTACTTC | CATSTEAKNIQYF | TRBV4-2 | - | TRBJ2-4 | -
TGTGCCAGCAGTTTCGACCAAGGGGAGATCTCCTACGAGCAGTACTTC | CASSFDQGEISYEQYF | TRBV28 | - | TRBJ2-7 | -
TGCGCCAGCAGCCTGAAGACCACAGGGGTGGGTGGAAACACCATATATTTT | CASSLKTTGVGGNTIYF | TRBV4-3 | - | TRBJ1-3 | TRBD1
TGCGCCAGCAGCTTGGTTCGGACAAACCAAGAGACCCAGTACTTC | CASSLVRTNQETQYF | TRBV5-1 | - | TRBJ2-5 | -
TGTGCCAGCTCACCCCAAACAGGGGAAGGCTACACCTTC | CASSPQTGEGYTF | TRBV18 | once | TRBJ1-2 | TRBD1
TGTGCCAGCAGCTTAGAATGGGGAGGTAATTCACCCCTCCACTTT | CASSLEWGGNSPLHF | TRBV7-9 | - | TRBJ1-6 | -
TGTGCCAGCAGCGTAGCAGGGGGCGGGGAGACCCAGTACTTC | CASSVAGGGETQYF | TRBV9 | - | TRBJ2-5 | TRBD1
TGTGCCAGCAGCCCGGAGAACAGGATCGATGGCTACACCTTC | CASSPENRIDGYTF | TRBV9 | once | TRBJ1-2 | -
TGTGCCAGCAGCGTAACAGGGGACTCTGGAAACACCATATATTTT | CASSVTGDSGNTIYF | TRBV9 | - | TRBJ1-3 | TRBD1
TGTGCCAGCAGACTCTACGGGACAGGGATTGACGAGCAGTACTTC | CASRLYGTGIDEQYF | TRBV6-5 | - | TRBJ2-7 | TRBD1
TGTGCCAGCAGAGGGATCACAGATACGCAGTATTTT | CASRGITDTQYF | TRBV9 | few | TRBJ2-3 | -
TGTGCCAGCAGTGACTCGGAACAGGGTAATCAGCCCCAGCATTTT | CASSDSEQGNQPQHF | TRBV6-4 | - | TRBJ1-5 | -
TGTGCCAGCAGTTCCCAGGGTATGAACACTGAAGCTTTCTTT | CASSSQGMNTEAFF | TRBV28 | - | TRBJ1-1 | -
TGCGCCAGCAGTCCCGGACTAGCGGGGAAAGAGACCCAGTACTTC | CASSPGLAGKETQYF | TRBV10-2 | - | TRBJ2-5 | TRBD2
TGTGCCAGCAGTTCGCCCCCGAGGCCCCAGCATTTT | CASSSPPRPQHF | TRBV6-2/TRBV6-3 | once | TRBJ1-5 | -
TGTGCCAGCAGTCAGGGGCAGAGCTCCTACAATGAGCAGTTCTTC | CASSQGQSSYNEQFF | TRBV2 | - | TRBJ2-1 | -
TGCGCCAGCAGCCAAGTAGCTGGGGGCTCCTACGAGCAGTACTTC | CASSQVAGGSYEQYF | TRBV4-1 | - | TRBJ2-7 | -
TGCGCCAGCAGCCAAGATCCCCCAGGACAAGCCAGACGTGAAAAACTGTTTTTT | CASSQDPPGQARREKLFF | TRBV4-3 | few | TRBJ1-4 | -
TGTGCCAGCAGAGGAAGAGGGATAATGAACACTGAAGCTTTCTTT | CASRGRGIMNTEAFF | TRBV2 | - | TRBJ1-1 | -
TGTGCTAGTGGTCGACAGGGGTCTTCCGGGGAGCTGTTTTTT | CASGRQGSSGELFF | TRBV12-5 | - | TRBJ2-2 | TRBD1
TGTGCCAGCAGTATCAGGGGGAGAAATCAGCCCCAGCATTTT | CASSIRGRNQPQHF | TRBV28 | - | TRBJ1-5 | TRBD1
TGTGCCAGCAGCTTAGGTTGGGGACGCAATGAGCAGTTCTTC | CASSLGWGRNEQFF | TRBV7-2 | - | TRBJ2-1 | -
TGTGCCAGCAGCGTAAGCCCGGGACTAGCGGGGGAGAGCACAGATACGCAGTATTTT | CASSVSPGLAGESTDTQYF | TRBV9 | - | TRBJ2-3 | TRBD2
TGCGCCAGCAGCCGAGGTAGCGGGGCGAACACCGGGGAGCTGTTTTTT | CASSRGSGANTGELFF | TRBV4-1 | - | TRBJ2-2 | TRBD2
TGTGCCAGCAGCCTGAGGGTTCACACTGAAGCTTTCTTT | CASSLRVHTEAFF | TRBV6-2/TRBV6-3 | - | TRBJ1-1 | -
TGTGCCAGCAGCCGCCCCGACAGGACTTACAATGAGCAGTTCTTC | CASSRPDRTYNEQFF | TRBV7-2 | - | TRBJ2-1 | -
TGTGCCAGCAGTGACCTACAAAGGGGCTACACCTTC | CASSDLQRGYTF | TRBV6-1 | - | TRBJ1-2 | -
TGTGCCAGCAGTTGGGGGACAGGCGCTCAGCCCCAGCATTTT | CASSWGTGAQPQHF | TRBV27 | once | TRBJ1-5 | TRBD1
TGTGCCAGCTCACCGGACAGGGGGACTCCCTCCGTCTACACCTTC | CASSPDRGTPSVYTF | TRBV18 | - | TRBJ1-2 | TRBD1
TGTGCCAGCTCTATACAGGGGGCCGGCACTGAAGCTTTCTTT | CASSIQGAGTEAFF | TRBV18 | - | TRBJ1-1 | TRBD1
TGTGCCAGCAGTTCCTACAGGGTCACTGAAGCTTTCTTT | CASSSYRVTEAFF | TRBV12-3/TRBV12-4 | - | TRBJ1-1 | -
TGTGCCAGCAGCCATCGGTTCGAGGGCGAAAAACTGTTTTTT | CASSHRFEGEKLFF | TRBV3-1/TRBV3-2 | - | TRBJ1-4 | -
TGTGCTAGTGGTTTGGCCGAGGGGTTTCATGAGCAGTTCTTC | CASGLAEGFHEQFF | TRBV12-5 | - | TRBJ2-1 | -
TGTGCCAGCAGCCCAACGGTCGTCTTAGCCGATAAGCAGTATTTT | CASSPTVVLADKQYF | TRBV7-6 | - | TRBJ2-3 | -
TGTGCCAGCAGCTCAGGGGTTTCGGACTCCGAGCAGTACTTC | CASSSGVSDSEQYF | TRBV7-4 | - | TRBJ2-7 | -